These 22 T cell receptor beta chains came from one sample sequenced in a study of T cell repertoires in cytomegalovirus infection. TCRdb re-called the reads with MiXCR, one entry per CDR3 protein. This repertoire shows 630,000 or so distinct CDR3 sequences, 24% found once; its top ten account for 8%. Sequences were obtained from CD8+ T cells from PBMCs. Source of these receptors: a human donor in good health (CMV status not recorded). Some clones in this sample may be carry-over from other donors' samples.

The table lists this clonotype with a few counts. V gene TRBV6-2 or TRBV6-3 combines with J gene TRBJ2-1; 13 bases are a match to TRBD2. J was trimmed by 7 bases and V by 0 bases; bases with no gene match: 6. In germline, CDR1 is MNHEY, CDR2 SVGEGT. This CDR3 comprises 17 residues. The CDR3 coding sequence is TGTGCCAGCAGTTACTCAACTAGCGGGGGGGCCCCGAATGAGCAGTTCTTC. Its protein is CASSYSTSGGAPNEQFF.

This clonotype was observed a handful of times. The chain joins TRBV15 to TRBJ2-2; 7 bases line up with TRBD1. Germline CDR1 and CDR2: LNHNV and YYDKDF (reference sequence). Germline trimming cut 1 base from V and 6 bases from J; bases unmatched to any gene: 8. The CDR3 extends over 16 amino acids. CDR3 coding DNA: TGTGCCACCAGCAGAGCTAAAGGGGGCTCTGCCGGGGAGCTGTTTTTT. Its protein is CATSRAKGGSAGELFF.

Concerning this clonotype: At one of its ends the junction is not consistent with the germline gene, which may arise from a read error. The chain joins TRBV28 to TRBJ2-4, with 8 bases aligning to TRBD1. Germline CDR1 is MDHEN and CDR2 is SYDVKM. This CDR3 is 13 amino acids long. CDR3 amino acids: CASSSRTGRWIDF. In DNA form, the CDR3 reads TGTGCCAGCAGTTCTCGGACAGGGAGGTGGATCGACTTC.

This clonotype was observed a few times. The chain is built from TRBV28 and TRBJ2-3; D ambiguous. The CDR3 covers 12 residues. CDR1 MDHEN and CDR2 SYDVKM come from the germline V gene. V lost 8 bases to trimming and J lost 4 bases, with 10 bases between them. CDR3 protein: CASAASADTQYF. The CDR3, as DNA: TGTGCCAGCGCGGCGAGTGCAGATACGCAGTATTTT.

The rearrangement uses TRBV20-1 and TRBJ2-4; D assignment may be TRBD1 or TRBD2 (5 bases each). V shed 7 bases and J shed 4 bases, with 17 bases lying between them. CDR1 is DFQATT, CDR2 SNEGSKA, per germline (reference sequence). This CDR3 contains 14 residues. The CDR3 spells CSGGTALSKNIQYF. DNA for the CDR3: TGCAGTGGGGGGACCGCCCTATCTAAAAACATTCAGTACTTC.

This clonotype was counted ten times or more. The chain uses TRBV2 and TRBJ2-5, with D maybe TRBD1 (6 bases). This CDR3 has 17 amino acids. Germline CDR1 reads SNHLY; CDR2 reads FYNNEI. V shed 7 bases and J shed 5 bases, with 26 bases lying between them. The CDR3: CASTDLREQGSEETQYF. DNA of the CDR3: TGTGCCAGCACCGACCTTCGCGAACAGGGTTCGGAGGAGACCCAGTACTTC.

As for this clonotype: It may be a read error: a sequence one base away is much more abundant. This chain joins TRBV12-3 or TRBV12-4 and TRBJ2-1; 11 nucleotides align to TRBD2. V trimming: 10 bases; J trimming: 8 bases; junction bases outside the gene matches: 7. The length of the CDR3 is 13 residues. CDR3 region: CANSLTSGDEQFF. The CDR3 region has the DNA TGTGCCAACAGCTTGACTAGCGGGGATGAGCAGTTCTTC.

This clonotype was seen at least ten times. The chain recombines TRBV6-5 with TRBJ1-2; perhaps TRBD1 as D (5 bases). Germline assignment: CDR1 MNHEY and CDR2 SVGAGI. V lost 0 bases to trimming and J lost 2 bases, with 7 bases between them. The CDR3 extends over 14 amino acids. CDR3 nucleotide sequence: TGTGCCAGCAGTTACTCATGGGACAACTATGGCTACACCTTC. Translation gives CASSYSWDNYGYTF.

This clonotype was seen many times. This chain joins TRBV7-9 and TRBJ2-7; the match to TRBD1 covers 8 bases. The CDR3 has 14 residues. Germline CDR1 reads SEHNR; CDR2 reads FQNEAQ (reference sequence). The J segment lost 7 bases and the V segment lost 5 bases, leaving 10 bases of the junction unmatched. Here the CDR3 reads CASSHPGQAGEQYV. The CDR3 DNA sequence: TGTGCCAGCAGCCACCCGGGACAGGCGGGGGAGCAGTACGTC.

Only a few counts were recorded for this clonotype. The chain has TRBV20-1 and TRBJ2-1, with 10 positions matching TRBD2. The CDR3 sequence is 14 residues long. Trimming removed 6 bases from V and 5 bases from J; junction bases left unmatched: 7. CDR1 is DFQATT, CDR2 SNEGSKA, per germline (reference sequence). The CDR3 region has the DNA TGCAGTGCGCCGAGCGGGGGGGCGGACAATGAGCAGTTCTTC. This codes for CSAPSGGADNEQFF.

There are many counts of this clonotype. The CDR3 bases are TGTGCCAGCAGTTTAGTAATGGCGGCCGGGGAGCTGTTTTTT. Amino acid sequence: CASSLVMAAGELFF. The V and J genes are TRBV28 and TRBJ2-2; D gene uncertain. The V gene's germline CDR1 is MDHEN and CDR2 SYDVKM. V shed 2 bases and J shed 6 bases, with 10 bases lying between them. The CDR3 length is 14 residues.

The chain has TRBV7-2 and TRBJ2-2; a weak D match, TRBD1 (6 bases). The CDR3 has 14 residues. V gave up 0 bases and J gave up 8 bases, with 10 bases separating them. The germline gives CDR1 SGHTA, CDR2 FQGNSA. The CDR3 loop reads CASSLAGARGELFF. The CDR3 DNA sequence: TGTGCCAGCAGCTTAGCGGGGGCGAGAGGGGAGCTGTTTTTT.

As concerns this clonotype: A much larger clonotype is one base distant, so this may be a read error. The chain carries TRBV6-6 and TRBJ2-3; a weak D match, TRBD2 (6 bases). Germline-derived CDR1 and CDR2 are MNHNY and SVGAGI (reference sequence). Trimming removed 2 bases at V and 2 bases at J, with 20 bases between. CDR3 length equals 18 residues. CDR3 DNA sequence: TGTGCCAGCAGTTACAGTGGAGGGCAATTTCCATCCACAGATACGCAGTATTTT. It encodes CASSYSGGQFPSTDTQYF.

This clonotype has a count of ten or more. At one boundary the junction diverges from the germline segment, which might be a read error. The CDR3 coding sequence is TGTGCTAGCAGCTTTAGTCCTAGCCTGACAGGGTCCACCGGGGAGCTGTTTTTT. Translated: CASSFSPSLTGSTGELFF. This chain links TRBV7-7 with TRBJ2-2, with 7 bases that match TRBD1. This CDR3 spans 18 amino acids. Germline CDR1 and CDR2: SSHAT and FNYEAQ (reference sequence).

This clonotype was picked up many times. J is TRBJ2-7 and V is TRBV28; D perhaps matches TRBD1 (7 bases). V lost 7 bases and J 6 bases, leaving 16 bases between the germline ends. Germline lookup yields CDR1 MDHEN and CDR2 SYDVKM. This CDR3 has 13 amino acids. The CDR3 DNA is TGTGCCAGCAACTTCCCAGGGGGGTCCGAGCAGTACGTC. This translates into CASNFPGGSEQYV.

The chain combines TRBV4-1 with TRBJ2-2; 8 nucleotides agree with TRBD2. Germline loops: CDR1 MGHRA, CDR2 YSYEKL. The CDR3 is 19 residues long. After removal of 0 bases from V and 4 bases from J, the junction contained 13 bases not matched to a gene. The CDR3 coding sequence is TGCGCCAGCAGCCAAGACGCCGCGAACGAGCGGGGGACCACCGGGGAGCTGTTTTTT. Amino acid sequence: CASSQDAANERGTTGELFF.

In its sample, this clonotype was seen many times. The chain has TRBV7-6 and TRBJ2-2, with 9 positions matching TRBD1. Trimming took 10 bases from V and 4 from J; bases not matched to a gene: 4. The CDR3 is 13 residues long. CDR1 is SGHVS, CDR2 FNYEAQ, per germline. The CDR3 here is CATRDRATGELFF. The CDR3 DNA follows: TGTGCCACAAGGGACAGGGCCACCGGGGAGCTGTTTTTT.

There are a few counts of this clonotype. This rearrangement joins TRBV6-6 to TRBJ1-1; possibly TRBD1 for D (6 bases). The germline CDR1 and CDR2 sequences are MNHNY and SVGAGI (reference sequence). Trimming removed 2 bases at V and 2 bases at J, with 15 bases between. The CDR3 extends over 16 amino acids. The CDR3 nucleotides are TGTGCCAGCAGTTACCTCCTATTACAGGGAAACACTGAAGCTTTCTTT. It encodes CASSYLLLQGNTEAFF.

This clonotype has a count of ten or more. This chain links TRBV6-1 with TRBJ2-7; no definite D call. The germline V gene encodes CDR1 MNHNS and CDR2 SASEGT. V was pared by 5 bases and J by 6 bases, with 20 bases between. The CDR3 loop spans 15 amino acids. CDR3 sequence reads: CASSNRVASFSEQYV. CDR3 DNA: TGTGCCAGCAGTAACCGGGTTGCGTCCTTTAGCGAGCAGTACGTC.

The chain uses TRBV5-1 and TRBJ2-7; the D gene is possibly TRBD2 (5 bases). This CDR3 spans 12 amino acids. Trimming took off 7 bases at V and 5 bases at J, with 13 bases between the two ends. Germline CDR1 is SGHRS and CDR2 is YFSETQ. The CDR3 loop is CASALGGNEQYF. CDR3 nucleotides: TGCGCCAGCGCCCTTGGAGGCAACGAGCAGTACTTC.

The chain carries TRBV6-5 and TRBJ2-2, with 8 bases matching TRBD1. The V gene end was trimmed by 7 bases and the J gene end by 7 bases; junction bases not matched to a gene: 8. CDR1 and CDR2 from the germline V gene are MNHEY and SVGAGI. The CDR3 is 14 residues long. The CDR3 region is CASTDRGSGGELFF. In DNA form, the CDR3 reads TGTGCCAGCACCGACAGGGGTAGTGGCGGGGAGCTGTTTTTT.

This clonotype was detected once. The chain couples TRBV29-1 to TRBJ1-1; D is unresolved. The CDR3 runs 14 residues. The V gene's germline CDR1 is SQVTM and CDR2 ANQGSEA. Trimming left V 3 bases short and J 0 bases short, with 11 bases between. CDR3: CSVEGSFMNTEAFF. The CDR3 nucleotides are TGCAGCGTTGAGGGCAGCTTCATGAACACTGAAGCTTTCTTT.